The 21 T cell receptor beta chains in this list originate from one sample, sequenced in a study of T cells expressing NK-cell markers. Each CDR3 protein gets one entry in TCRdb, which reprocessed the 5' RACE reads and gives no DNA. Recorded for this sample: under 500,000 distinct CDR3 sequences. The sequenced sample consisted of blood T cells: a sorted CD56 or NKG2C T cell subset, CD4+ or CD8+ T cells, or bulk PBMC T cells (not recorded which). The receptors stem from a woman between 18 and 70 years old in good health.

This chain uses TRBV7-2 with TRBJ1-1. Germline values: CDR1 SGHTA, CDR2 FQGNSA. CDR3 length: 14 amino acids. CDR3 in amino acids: CASSLDRGLTEAFF.

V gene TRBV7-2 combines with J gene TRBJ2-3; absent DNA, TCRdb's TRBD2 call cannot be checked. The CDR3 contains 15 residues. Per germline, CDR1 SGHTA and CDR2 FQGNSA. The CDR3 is CASTPLGPFTDTQYF.

The CDR3 is CASRGTVAMQPQHF. The chain carries TRBV27 and TRBJ1-5; there is no DNA to check the TCRdb D call of TRBD1. CDR1 and CDR2 (germline): MNHEY, SMNVEV (reference sequence). The CDR3 extends over 14 amino acids.

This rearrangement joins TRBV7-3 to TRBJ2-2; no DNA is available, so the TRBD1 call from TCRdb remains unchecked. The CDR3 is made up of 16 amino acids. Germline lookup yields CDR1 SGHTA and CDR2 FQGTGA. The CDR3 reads CASSSPPGGRTGELFF.

The CDR3 region is CASSLVRLSVYEQYF. The V call is TRBV28, the J call TRBJ2-7; checking the TCRdb D call of TRBD2 is not possible without DNA. Germline V CDR1 and CDR2: MDHEN, SYDVKM. The CDR3 totals 15 residues.

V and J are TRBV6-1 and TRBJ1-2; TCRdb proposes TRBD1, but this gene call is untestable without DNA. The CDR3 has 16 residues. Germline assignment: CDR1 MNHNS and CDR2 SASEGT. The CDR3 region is CASSPQTGVANYGYTF.

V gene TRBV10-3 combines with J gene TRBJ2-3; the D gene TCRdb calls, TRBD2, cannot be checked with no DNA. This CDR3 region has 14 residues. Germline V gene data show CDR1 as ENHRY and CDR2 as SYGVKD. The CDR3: CAISRGGSTDTQYF.

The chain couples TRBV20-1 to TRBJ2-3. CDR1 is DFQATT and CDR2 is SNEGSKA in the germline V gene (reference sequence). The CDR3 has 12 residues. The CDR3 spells CSASRKGDTQYF.

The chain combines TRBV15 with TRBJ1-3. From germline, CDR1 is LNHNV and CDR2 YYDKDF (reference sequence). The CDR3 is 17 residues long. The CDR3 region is CATSRGGAGYSGNTIYF.

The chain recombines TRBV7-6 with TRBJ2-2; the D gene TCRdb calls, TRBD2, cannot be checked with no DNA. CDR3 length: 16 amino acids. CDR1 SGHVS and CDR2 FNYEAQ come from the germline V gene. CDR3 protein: CASSLGALLTTGELFF.

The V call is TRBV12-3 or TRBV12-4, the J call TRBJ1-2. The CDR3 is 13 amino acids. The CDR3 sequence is CASSPTSGYGYTF.

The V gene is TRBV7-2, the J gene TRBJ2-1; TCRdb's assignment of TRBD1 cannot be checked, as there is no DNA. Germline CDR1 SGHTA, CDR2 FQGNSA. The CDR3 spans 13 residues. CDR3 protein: CASKHRAHNEQFF.

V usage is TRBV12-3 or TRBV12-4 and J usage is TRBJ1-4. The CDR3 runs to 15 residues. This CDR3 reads CASSFSVATNEKLFF.

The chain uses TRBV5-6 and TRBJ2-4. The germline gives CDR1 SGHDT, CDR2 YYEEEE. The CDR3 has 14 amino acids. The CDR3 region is CASRRWGAKNIQYF. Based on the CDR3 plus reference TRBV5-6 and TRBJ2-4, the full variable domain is DAGVTQSPTHLIKTRGQQVTLRCSPKSGHDTVSWYQQALGQGPQFIFQYYEEEERQRGNFPDRFSGHQFPNYSSELNVNALLLGDSALYLCASRRWGAKNIQYFGAGTRLSVL.

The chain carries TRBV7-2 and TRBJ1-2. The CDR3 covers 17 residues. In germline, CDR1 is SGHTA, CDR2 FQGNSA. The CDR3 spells CASSRGSPGPDYYGYTF.

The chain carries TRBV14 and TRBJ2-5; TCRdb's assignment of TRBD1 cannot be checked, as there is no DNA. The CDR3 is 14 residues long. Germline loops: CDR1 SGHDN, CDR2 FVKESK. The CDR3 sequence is CASSRERGRETQYF.

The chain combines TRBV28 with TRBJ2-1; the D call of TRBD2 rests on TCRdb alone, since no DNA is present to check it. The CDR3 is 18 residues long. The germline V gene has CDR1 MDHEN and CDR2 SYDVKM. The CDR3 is CASTRKRTSGRSYNEQFF.

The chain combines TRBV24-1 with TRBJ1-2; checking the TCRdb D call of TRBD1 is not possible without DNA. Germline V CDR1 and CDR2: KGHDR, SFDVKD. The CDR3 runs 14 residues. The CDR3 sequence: CATSPGGAGGGYTF.

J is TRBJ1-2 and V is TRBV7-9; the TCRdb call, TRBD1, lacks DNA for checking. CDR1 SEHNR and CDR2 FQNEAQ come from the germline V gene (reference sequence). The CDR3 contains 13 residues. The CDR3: CASSLVSGNGYTF.

The CDR3 here is CASSFAKNQPQHF. This rearrangement joins TRBV27 to TRBJ1-5. Germline V gene data show CDR1 as MNHEY and CDR2 as SMNVEV (reference sequence). This CDR3 has 13 amino acids.

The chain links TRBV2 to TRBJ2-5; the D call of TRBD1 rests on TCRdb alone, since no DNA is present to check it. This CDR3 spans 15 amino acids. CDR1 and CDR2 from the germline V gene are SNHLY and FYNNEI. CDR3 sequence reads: CATKDGTEIQETQYF. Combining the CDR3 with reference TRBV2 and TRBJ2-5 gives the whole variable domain EPEVTQTPSHQVTQMGQEVILRCVPISNHLYFYWYRQILGQKVEFLVSFYNNEISEKSEIFDDQFSVERPDGSNFTLKIRSTKLEDSAMYFCATKDGTEIQETQYFGPGTRLLVL.